This TCR beta chain was sequenced during a study of Ad26.COV2.S vaccination and SARS-CoV-2 variants (dated by TCRdb to about 2021). With respect to the entire study: Vaccine-arm donors came from COV1001, a multicentre, randomized, double-blind, placebo-controlled phase I-IIa trial of Ad26.COV2.S in healthy adults. Investigators did not know the trial group allocation while performing experiments and assessing outcomes. TCRbeta repertoire sequencing was used to assess the specificity and breadth of SARS-CoV-2-reactive T cell receptors after Ad26.COV2.S vaccination. A total of around 32 samples were included in the TCR-sequenced set, comprising around 19 Ad26.COV2.S vaccine recipients, 5 placebo recipients and 8 SARS-CoV-2 convalescent individuals. Dosing of Ad26.COV2.S was intramuscular, at either 5x10^10 or 1x10^11 viral particles, delivered as one shot or as two shots spaced 56 days apart. Trial participants were randomized into five groups of five: low-dose or high-dose Ad26.COV2.S given once or twice, or placebo on both occasions. The paper's findings and limits, for the study overall: Compared with placebo recipients, Ad26.COV2.S recipients showed higher spike-specific TCR breadth (P = 0.0014). The study was not powered to compare responses between vaccine doses or regimens. After vaccination, spike-specific CD8+ and CD4+ T cell responses were reported to show substantial breadth. Non-spike TCR breadth was comparable between vaccine and placebo recipients, consistent with the vaccine containing only spike. According to the authors, total T cell responses may have been underestimated by the TCR breadth and depth analyses.

Concerning this clone itself: Its recognized antigen is unknown. No much larger clone is present one base from it, and per-base qualities are unavailable.

According to the study, the label for this sample's treatment or condition signals: roughly 18 received Ad26.COV2.S at low or high dose, single or two shots; about 5 received placebo; per-sample allocation not given. For vaccine and placebo recipients, repertoires were sequenced using samples collected on day 63 after the first injection. Cohort 1b enrolled 25 to 30 adults aged 18-55 years at a single site in Boston, USA, between 29 July and 7 August 2020. Ad26.COV2.S consisted of a replication-incompetent adenovirus type 26 vector by which a prefusion-stabilized SARS-CoV-2 spike protein from the original Wuhan strain was expressed. The immunoSEQ Assay was the method used to sequence TCRbeta CDR3 regions. After extraction, genomic DNA underwent amplification by bias-controlled multiplex PCR, followed by high-throughput sequencing. In the paper's pipeline: To quantify the absolute abundance of each unique TCRbeta CDR3 region, sequences were collapsed and filtered. T cell fraction was estimated by normalizing TCRbeta template counts to usable DNA, which was measured by amplifying reference genes present in all nucleated cells. Repertoire TCRs were annotated as SARS-CoV-2-specific when V gene, CDR3 amino acid sequence and J gene were exactly matched to a known reactive TCR set. The reference SARS-CoV-2 TCR set came from MIRA and was filtered for enrichment in COVID-19-positive ImmuneCODE repertoires, removing public or cross-reactive TCRs. Based on the MIRA antigens, annotated TCRs were further analysed at the level of specific ORF or position within ORF. Breadth was defined as annotated unique rearrangements over total unique productive rearrangements; depth was the summed frequency of those rearrangements. Two-sided Wilcoxon rank-sum tests were used to compare TCR breadth between groups. In its TCRdb copy, this immuneACCESS table keeps in-frame sequences only and misses some clones. Where compared with another copy, unresolved V genes explain less than half of these, and the others have no known cause. The V and J calls and the clone size are those of that table, but D and trimming were determined from the DNA. The sample table records hundreds of thousands of clones; over 75% of these occur just once. Of the sample, 3.4% falls within the top ten clones.

CDR1 and CDR2, looked up from the germline V gene (reference sequence), are LGHDT and YNNKEL. There are 15 amino acids in the CDR3, from cysteine to phenylalanine inclusive. Only the CDR3 DNA stays, 45 bases, in frame from base 1. For this chain, trimming is 2 bases at the V end and 7 bases at the J end, and the number of junction bases without a gene match is 8. The sample consisted of peripheral blood, taken in a trial of Ad26.COV2.S vaccine versus placebo. The sequence is built from TRBV3-1 (or the pseudogene TRBV3-2) and TRBJ2-1; 7 of the junction bases match TRBD2. The clonotype was recovered from a person aged 18-65 years who received the Ad26.COV2.S COVID-19 vaccine or a placebo. CDR3 loop: CASSQLAVIRNEQFF. The DNA sequence follows: TGTGCCAGCAGCCAACTAGCGGTGATAAGAAATGAGCAGTTCTTC.